This T cell receptor (beta chain) was captured in a study of cytomegalovirus exposure and HLA in healthy donors. CDR1 is LNHDA and CDR2 is SQIVND in the germline V gene (reference sequence). This CDR3 has 14 residues. The germline V and J ends were trimmed by 6 bases and 0 bases, with 6 bases remaining between them. The primer mix had 60 Vbeta and 13 Jbeta primers. In the original workflow: There were about 80 million unique TCR beta chains by a later count, and approximately 10 million of them were shared. Assay: immunoSEQ multiplex PCR; the TCRdb copy retains only in-frame clones and omits some. V and J calls and clone size come straight from that table; D and trimming were deduced from the DNA. The repertoire includes more than 75,000 clones, roughly 70% of them detected once, and approximately 9% sits in the top ten. Turning to this clone: Its specificity is not known.

Points from the study as a whole: In a later analysis, at a false discovery rate of 0.05, 16,951 TCR beta sequences matched HLA alleles. Later work found that TCR association rates differed between HLA loci; DRB1 had the most and HLA-C the fewest.

V and J are TRBV19 and TRBJ2-6, with D possibly matching TRBD1 (6 bases). This receptor was obtained from a man between 40 and 49 years old in good health and CMV-seropositive. Material: PBMCs. The CDR3: CASRDSSGANVLTF. CDR3 bases: TGTGCCAGTAGGGACAGCTCTGGGGCCAACGTCCTGACTTTC.